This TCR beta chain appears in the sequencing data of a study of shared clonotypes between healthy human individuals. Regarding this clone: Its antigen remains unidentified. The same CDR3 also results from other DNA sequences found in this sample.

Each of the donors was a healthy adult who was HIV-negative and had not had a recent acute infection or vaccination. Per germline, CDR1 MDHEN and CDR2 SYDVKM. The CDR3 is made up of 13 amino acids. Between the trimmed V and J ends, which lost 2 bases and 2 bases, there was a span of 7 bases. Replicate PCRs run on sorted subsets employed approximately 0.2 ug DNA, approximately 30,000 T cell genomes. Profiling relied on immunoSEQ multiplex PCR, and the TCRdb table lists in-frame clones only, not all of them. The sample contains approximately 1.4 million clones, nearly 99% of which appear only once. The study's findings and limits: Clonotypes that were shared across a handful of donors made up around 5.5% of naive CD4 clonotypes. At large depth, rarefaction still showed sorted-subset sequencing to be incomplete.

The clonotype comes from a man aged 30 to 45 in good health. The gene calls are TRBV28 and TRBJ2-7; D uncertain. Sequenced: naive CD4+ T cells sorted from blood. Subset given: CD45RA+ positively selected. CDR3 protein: CASSLTPAYEQYF. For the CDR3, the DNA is TGTGCCAGCAGTTTAACCCCCGCCTACGAGCAGTACTTC.